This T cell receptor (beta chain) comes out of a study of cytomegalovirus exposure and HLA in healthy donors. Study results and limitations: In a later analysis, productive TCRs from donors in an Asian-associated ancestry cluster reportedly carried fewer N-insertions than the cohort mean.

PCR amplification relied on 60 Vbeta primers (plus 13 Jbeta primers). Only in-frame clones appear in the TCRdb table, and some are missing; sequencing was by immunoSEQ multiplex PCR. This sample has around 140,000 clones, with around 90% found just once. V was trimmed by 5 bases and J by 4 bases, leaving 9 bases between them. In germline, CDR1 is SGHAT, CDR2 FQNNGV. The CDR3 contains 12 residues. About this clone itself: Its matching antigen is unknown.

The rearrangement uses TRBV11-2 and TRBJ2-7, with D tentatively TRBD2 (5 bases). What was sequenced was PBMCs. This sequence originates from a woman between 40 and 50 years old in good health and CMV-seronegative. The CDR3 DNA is TGTGCCAGCAGCGTCACTAGTTACGAGCAGTACTTC. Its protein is CASSVTSYEQYF. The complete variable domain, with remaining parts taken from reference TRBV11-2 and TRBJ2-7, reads EAGVAQSPRYKIIEKRQSVAFWCNPISGHATLYWYQQILGQGPKLLIQFQNNGVVDDSQLPKDRFSAERLKGVDSTLKIQPAKLEDSAVYLCASSVTSYEQYFGPGTRLTVT.